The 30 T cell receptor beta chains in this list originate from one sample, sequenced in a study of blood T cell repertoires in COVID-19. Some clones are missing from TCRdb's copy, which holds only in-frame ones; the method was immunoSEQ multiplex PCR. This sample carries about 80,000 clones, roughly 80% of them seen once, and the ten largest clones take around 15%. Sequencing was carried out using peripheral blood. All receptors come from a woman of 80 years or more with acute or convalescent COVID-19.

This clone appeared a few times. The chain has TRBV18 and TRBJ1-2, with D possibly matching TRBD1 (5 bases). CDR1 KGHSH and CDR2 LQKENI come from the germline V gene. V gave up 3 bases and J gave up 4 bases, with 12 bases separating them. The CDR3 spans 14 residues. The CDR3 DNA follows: TGTGCCAGCTCACCCGTTCAGGGCACCTATGGCTACACCTTC. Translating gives CASSPVQGTYGYTF.

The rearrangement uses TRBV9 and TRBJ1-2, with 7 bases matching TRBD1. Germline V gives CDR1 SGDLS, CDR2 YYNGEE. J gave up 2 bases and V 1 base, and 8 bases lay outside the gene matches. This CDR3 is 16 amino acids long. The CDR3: CASSVSPGQQNYGYTF. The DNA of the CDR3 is TGTGCCAGCAGCGTAAGCCCGGGACAGCAGAACTATGGCTACACCTTC.

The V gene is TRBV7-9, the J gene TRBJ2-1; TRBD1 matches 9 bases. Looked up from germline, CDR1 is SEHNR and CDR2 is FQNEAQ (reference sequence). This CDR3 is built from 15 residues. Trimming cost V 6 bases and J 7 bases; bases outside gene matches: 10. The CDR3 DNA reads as TGTGCCAGCAGTTCCACCGGGACAGGGTGGAATGAGCAGTTCTTC. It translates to CASSSTGTGWNEQFF.

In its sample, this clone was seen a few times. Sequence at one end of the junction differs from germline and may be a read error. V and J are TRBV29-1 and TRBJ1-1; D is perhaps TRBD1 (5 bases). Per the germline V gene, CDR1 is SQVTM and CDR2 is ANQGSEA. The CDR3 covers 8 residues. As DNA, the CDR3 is TGCAGCGTTGATCAGGGAACCTTT. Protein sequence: CSVDQGTF. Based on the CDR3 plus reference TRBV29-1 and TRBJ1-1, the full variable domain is SAVISQKPSRDICQRGTSLTIQCQVDSQVTMMFWYRQQPGQSLTLIATANQGSEATYESGFVIDKFPISRPNLTFSTLTVSNMSPEDSSIYLCSVDQGTFGQGTRLTVV.

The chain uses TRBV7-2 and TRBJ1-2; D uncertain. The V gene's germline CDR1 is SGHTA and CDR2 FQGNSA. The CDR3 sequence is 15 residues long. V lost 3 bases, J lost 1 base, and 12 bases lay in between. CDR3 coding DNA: TGTGCCAGCAGCTTTGGTAAAGAGATTAACTATGGCTACACCTTC. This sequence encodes CASSFGKEINYGYTF. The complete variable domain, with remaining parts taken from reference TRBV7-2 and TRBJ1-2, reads GAGVSQSPSNKVTEKGKDVELRCDPISGHTALYWYRQSLGQGLEFLIYFQGNSAPDKSGLPSDRFSAERTGGSVSTLTIQRTQQEDSAVYLCASSFGKEINYGYTFGSGTRLTVV.

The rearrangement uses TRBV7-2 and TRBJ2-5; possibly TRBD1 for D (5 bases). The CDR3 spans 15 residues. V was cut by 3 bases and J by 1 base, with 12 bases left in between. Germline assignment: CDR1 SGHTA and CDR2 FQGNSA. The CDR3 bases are TGTGCCAGCAGCTTTCAGGGTCACACCCAAGAGACCCAGTACTTC. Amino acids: CASSFQGHTQETQYF.

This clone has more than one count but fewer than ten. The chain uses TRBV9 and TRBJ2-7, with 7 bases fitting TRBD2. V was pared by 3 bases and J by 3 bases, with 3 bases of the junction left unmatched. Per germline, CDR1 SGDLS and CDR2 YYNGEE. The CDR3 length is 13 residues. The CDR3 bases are TGTGCCAGCAGCGACGCGGGGGACTACGAGCAGTACTTC. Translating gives CASSDAGDYEQYF.

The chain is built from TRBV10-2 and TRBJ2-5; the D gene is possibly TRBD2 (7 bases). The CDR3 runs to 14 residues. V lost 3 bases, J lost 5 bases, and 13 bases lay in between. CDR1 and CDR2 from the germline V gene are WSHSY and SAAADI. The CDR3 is CASSDGGGPETQYF. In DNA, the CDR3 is TGCGCCAGCAGTGATGGGGGGGGCCCTGAGACCCAGTACTTC.

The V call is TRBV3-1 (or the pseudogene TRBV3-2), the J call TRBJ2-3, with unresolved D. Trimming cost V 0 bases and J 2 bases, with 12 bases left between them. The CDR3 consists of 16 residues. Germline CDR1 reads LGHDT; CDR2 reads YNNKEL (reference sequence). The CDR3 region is CASSQDWNRHTDTQYF. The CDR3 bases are TGTGCCAGCAGCCAAGATTGGAACAGACACACAGATACGCAGTATTTT.

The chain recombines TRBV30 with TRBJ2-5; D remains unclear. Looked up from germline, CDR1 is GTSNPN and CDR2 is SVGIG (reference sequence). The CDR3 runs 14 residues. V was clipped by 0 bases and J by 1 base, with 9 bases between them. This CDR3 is CAWSVRTGQETQYF. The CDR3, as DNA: TGTGCCTGGAGTGTACGCACGGGCCAAGAGACCCAGTACTTC.

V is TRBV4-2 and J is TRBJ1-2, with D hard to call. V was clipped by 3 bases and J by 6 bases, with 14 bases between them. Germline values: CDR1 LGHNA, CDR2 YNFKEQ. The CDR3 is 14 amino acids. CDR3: CASSHWLVGDGYTF. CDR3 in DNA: TGTGCCAGCAGCCATTGGTTGGTCGGGGATGGCTACACCTTC.

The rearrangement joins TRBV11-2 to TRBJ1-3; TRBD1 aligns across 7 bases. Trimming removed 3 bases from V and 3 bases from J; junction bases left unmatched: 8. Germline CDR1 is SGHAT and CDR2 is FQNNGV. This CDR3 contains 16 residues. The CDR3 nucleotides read TGTGCCAGCAGCTTCCTCACCGGGACAGTTGGAAACACCATATATTTT. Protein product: CASSFLTGTVGNTIYF.

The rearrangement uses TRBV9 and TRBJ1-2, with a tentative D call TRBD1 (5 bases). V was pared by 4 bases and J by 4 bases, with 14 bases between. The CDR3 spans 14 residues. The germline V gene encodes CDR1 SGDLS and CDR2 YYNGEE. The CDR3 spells CASSSQANSYGYTF. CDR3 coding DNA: TGTGCCAGCAGCTCACAGGCTAACTCCTATGGCTACACCTTC.

CDR3 DNA: TGTGCCAGCAGCTTAGGTGGCGGGGGGGCCGTCGAGCAGTACTTC. Its protein is CASSLGGGGAVEQYF. The chain is built from TRBV11-3 and TRBJ2-7, with 9 bases matching TRBD2. Looked up from germline, CDR1 is SGHNT and CDR2 is YENEEA. The CDR3 is 15 residues long. V gave up 1 base and J gave up 6 bases; unmatched junction bases: 7.

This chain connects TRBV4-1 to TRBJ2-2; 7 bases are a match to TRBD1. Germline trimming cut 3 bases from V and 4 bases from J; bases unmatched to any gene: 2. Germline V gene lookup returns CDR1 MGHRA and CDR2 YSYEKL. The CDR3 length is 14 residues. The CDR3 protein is CASSQPGGTGELFF. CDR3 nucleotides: TGCGCCAGCAGCCAGCCAGGGGGCACCGGGGAGCTGTTTTTT.

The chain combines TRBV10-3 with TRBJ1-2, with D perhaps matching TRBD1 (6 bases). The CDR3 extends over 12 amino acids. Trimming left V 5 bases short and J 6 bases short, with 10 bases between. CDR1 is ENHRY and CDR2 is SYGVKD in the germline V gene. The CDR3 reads CAISMDSNGYTF. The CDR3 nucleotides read TGTGCCATCAGTATGGACAGTAATGGCTACACCTTC.

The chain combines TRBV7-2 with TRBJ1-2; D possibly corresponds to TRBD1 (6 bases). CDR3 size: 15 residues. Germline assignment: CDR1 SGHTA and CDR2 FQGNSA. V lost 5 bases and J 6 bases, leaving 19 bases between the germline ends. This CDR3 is CASSQGGEGFHGYTF. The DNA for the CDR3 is TGTGCCAGCAGCCAAGGGGGGGAAGGGTTCCATGGCTACACCTTC. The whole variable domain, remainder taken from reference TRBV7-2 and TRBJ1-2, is GAGVSQSPSNKVTEKGKDVELRCDPISGHTALYWYRQSLGQGLEFLIYFQGNSAPDKSGLPSDRFSAERTGGSVSTLTIQRTQQEDSAVYLCASSQGGEGFHGYTFGSGTRLTVV.

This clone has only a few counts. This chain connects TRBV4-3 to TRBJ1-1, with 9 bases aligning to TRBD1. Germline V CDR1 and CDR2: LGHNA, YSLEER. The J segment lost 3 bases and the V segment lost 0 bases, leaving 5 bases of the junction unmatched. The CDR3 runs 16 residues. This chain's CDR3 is CASSQDQRQGDTEAFF. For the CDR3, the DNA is TGCGCCAGCAGCCAAGATCAGAGACAGGGGGACACTGAAGCTTTCTTT.

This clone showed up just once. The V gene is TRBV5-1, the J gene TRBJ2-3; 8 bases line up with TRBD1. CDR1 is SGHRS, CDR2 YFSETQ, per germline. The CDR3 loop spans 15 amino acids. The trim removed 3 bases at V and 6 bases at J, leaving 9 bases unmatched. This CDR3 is CASSSADRVGDTQYF. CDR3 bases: TGCGCCAGCAGCTCCGCGGACAGGGTCGGCGATACGCAGTATTTT.

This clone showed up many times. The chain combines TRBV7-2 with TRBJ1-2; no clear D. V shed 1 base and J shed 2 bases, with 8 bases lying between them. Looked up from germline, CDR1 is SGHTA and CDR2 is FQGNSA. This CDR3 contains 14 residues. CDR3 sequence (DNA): TGTGCCAGCAGCTTAGAGACGGAGAACTATGGCTACACCTTC. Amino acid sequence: CASSLETENYGYTF.

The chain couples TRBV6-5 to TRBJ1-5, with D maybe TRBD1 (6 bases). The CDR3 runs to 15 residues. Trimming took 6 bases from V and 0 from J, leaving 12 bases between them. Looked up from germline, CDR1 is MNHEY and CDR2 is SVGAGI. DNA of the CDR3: TGTGCCAGCAGAGACGACAGGAATAGCAATCAGCCCCAGCATTTT. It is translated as CASRDDRNSNQPQHF.

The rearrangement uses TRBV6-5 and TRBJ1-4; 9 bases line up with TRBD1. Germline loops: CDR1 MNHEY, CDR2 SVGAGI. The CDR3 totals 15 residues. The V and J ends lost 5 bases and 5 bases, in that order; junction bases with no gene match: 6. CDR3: CASSRTGGANEKLFF. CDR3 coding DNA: TGTGCCAGCAGTCGAACAGGGGGCGCGAATGAAAAACTGTTTTTT.

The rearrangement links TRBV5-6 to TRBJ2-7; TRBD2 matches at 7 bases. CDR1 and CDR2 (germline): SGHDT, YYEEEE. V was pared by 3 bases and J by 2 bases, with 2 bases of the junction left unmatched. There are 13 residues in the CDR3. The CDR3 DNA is TGTGCCAGCAGCTCAGGACTAGCCTACGAGCAGTACTTC. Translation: CASSSGLAYEQYF.

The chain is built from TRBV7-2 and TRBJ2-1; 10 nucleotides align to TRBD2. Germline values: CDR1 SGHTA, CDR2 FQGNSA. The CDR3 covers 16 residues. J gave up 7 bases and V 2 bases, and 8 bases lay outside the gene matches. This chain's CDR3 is CASSLKAGGQRNEQFF. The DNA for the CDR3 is TGTGCCAGCAGCTTAAAAGCGGGGGGGCAAAGGAATGAGCAGTTCTTC.

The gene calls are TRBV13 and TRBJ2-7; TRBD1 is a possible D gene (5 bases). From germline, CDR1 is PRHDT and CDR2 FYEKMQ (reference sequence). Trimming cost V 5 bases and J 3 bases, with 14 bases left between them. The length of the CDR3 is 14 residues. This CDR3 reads CASSPPPGHYEQYF. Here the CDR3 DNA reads TGTGCCAGCAGCCCCCCCCCAGGACACTACGAGCAGTACTTC.

DNA for the CDR3: TGCGCCAGCCGGACAGGGTTTTTCGGTGCCCAGTACTTC. Translating it yields CASRTGFFGAQYF. The chain carries TRBV10-2 and TRBJ2-5; 8 bases are a match to TRBD1. The CDR3 has 13 amino acids. After removal of 8 bases from V and 9 bases from J, the junction contained 11 bases not matched to a gene. Germline V gene data show CDR1 as WSHSY and CDR2 as SAAADI.

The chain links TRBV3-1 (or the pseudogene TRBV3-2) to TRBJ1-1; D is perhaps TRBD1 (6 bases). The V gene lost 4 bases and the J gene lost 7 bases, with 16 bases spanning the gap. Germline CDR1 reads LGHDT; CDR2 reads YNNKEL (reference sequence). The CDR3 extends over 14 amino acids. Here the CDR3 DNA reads TGTGCCAGCAGCCGAGAAGTTGGACAGAGTGAAGCTTTCTTT. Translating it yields CASSREVGQSEAFF.

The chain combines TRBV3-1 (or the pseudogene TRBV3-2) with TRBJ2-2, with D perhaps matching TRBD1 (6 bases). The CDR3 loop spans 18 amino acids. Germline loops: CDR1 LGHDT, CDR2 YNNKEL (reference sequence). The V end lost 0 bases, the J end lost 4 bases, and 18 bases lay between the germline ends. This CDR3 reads CASSQERTVSTLTGELFF. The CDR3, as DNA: TGTGCCAGCAGCCAAGAAAGGACAGTGTCCACCCTCACCGGGGAGCTGTTTTTT.

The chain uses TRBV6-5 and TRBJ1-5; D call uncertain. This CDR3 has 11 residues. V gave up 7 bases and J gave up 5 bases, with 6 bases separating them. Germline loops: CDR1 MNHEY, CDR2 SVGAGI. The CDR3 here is CASKTYQPQHF. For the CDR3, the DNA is TGTGCCAGCAAAACTTATCAGCCCCAGCATTTT.

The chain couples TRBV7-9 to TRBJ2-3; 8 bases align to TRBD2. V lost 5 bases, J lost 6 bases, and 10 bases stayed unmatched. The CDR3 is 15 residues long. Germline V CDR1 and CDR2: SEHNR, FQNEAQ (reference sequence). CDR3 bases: TGTGCCAGCAGCCAAGATCGGGGGGGCCGGGATACGCAGTATTTT. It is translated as CASSQDRGGRDTQYF.